This TCR beta chain was retrieved from a study of cytomegalovirus exposure and HLA in healthy donors. Regarding the study as a whole: Association of a missense DCLRE1C variant with TCR beta V- and J-gene trimming was reported in a later analysis. Altogether, around 160 TCR beta chains were recorded as cytomegalovirus-associated.

Regarding this clone: Its antigen remains unidentified.

With V trimmed by 11 bases and J by 1 base, 5 bases remained unmatched. Looked up from germline, CDR1 is MNHNS and CDR2 is SASEGT. The CDR3 covers 13 residues. Primers for the PCR totalled 60 Vbeta and 13 Jbeta. The repertoire was sequenced with immunoSEQ multiplex PCR; TCRdb's copy has only in-frame clones and lacks some. This listing includes 35,000 or so clones. This TCR was recovered from a middle-aged man in good health and CMV-seropositive. Sequencing was carried out using PBMCs. This chain links TRBV6-1 with TRBJ2-3; 8 nucleotides line up with TRBD2. The CDR3 sequence is CAHGREGTDTQYF. DNA for the CDR3: TGTGCCCACGGGCGGGAGGGCACAGATACGCAGTATTTT.